This T cell receptor beta chain was identified in a study of long-term antiretroviral therapy in people with HIV. With survey level as its setting, the immunoSEQ assay was v3.0. Only in-frame clones appear in the TCRdb table, and some are missing; sequencing was by immunoSEQ multiplex PCR. This table has 20,000 to 25,000 clones, about nine tenths appearing once. The germline V gene has CDR1 MNHNY and CDR2 SVGAGI (reference sequence). V gave up 5 bases and J gave up 0 bases, with 17 bases separating them. The CDR3 sequence is 16 residues long. This sample comprised unsorted PBMCs, obtained 0.2 years before starting antiretroviral therapy. This receptor was taken from a young man with HIV. The rearrangement uses TRBV6-6 and TRBJ2-7; D possibly matches TRBD1 or TRBD2 (5 bases each). Written as DNA, the CDR3 is TGTGCCAGCAGTCCCCCCGGGACGTTCAGCTCCTACGAGCAGTACTTC. Translation gives CASSPPGTFSSYEQYF.